These 28 T cell receptor beta chains were all obtained from the same sample, sequenced in a study of T cells in Graves' hyperthyroidism and ophthalmopathy. Amplification of TCR beta CDR3 regions used RNA as the template. HTBI primers were the set used in a first-round RT-PCR of the TCR CDR3. TCRdb passed the multiplex PCR reads through MiXCR, listing each CDR3 protein once. The sample includes over 350,000 distinct CDR3 sequences, around 18% of them seen just once. Sequenced: blood. The receptors shown here come from a man younger than 30 with Graves' ophthalmopathy.

This clonotype was picked up many times. This chain joins TRBV5-6 and TRBJ2-3; D gene unclear. This CDR3 has 13 amino acids. From germline, CDR1 is SGHDT and CDR2 YYEEEE. Trimming shortened V by 0 bases and J by 5 bases, and 7 bases separated the two germline ends. The CDR3 here is CASSLEWGDTQYF. In DNA form, the CDR3 reads TGTGCCAGCAGCTTGGAATGGGGAGATACGCAGTATTTT.

This clonotype was recorded many times. The chain recombines TRBV12-3 or TRBV12-4 with TRBJ1-5; maybe TRBD1 (5 bases). This CDR3 region has 13 residues. V lost 6 bases, J lost 6 bases, and 12 bases lay in between. The CDR3 protein is CASSYGASQPQHF. CDR3 bases: TGTGCCAGCAGCTACGGGGCAAGTCAGCCCCAGCATTTT.

This clonotype has a count of ten or more. The rearrangement joins TRBV9 to TRBJ1-4, with D perhaps TRBD1 (6 bases). The CDR3 covers 15 residues. The ends were cut back, 6 bases at V and 3 bases at J, with 15 bases in the middle. Germline CDR1 and CDR2: SGDLS and YYNGEE. In DNA, the CDR3 is TGTGCCAGCACCAAAGGGGGGCAAGCTAATGAAAAACTGTTTTTT. Protein sequence: CASTKGGQANEKLFF. Together with reference TRBV9 and TRBJ1-4, the CDR3 gives the full variable domain: DSGVTQTPKHLITATGQRVTLRCSPRSGDLSVYWYQQSLDQGLQFLIQYYNGEERAKGNILERFSAQQFPDLHSELNLSSLELGDSALYFCASTKGGQANEKLFFGSGTQLSVL.

J is TRBJ2-7 and V is TRBV7-9; 9 bases align to TRBD2. Germline assignment: CDR1 SEHNR and CDR2 FQNEAQ (reference sequence). This CDR3 contains 15 residues. After removal of 4 bases from V and 2 bases from J, the junction contained 6 bases not matched to a gene. CDR3 sequence reads: CASSSTKRGAYEQYF. In DNA, the CDR3 is TGTGCCAGCAGCTCAACCAAGCGGGGGGCCTACGAGCAGTACTTC.

This clonotype was detected many times. This chain connects TRBV28 to TRBJ1-1; no reliable D call. CDR3 length equals 14 residues. The germline V gene has CDR1 MDHEN and CDR2 SYDVKM. V was shortened by 3 bases and J by 6 bases, with 14 bases between the two germline ends. The CDR3 DNA is TGTGCCAGCAGTTTTCAACTCGGGGAGCCTGAAGCTTTCTTT. It codes for CASSFQLGEPEAFF.

This clonotype was seen many times. The V and J genes are TRBV7-2 and TRBJ2-5, with TRBD1 as a possible D gene (5 bases). Trimming removed 5 bases from V and 4 bases from J, with 14 bases in between. CDR1 and CDR2 from the germline V gene are SGHTA and FQGNSA. The CDR3 is 14 amino acids. CDR3 nucleotide sequence: TGTGCCAGCAGCCTGCGAAATAGGGGAGAGACCCAGTACTTC. Amino acids: CASSLRNRGETQYF.

This clonotype showed up just a few times. V gene TRBV19 combines with J gene TRBJ1-3, with 8 bases identical to TRBD1. Trimming at V came to 4 bases and at J to 2 bases, leaving 10 bases not matched to a gene. CDR3 length: 17 residues. CDR1 LNHDA and CDR2 SQIVND come from the germline V gene (reference sequence). In nucleotides, the CDR3 is TGTGCCAGTAGTACTCCCATGGACAGGGACGCTGGAAACACCATATATTTT. It is translated as CASSTPMDRDAGNTIYF.

V is TRBV12-3 or TRBV12-4 and J is TRBJ1-3, with TRBD1 matching over 7 bases. This CDR3 comprises 14 residues. V was pared by 5 bases and J by 4 bases, with 5 bases of the junction left unmatched. The CDR3 DNA reads as TGTGCCAGCAGTACACAGGGGTACGGAAACACCATATATTTT. Translating it yields CASSTQGYGNTIYF.

This clonotype has a count of ten or more. V gene TRBV3-1 combines with J gene TRBJ1-3, with D perhaps matching TRBD1 (5 bases). Trimming took off 4 bases at V and 0 bases at J, with 13 bases between the two ends. This CDR3 has 16 residues. Germline V gene lookup returns CDR1 LGHDT and CDR2 YNNKEL (reference sequence). The CDR3 sequence is CASSPRGATSGNTIYF. The CDR3, as DNA: TGTGCCAGCAGCCCCAGAGGGGCCACCTCTGGAAACACCATATATTTT.

This clonotype was counted at least ten times. V usage is TRBV2 and J usage is TRBJ1-5, with D hard to call. This CDR3 region has 13 residues. V lost 3 bases to trimming and J lost 11 bases, with 14 bases between them. Germline CDR1 is SNHLY and CDR2 is FYNNEI. The CDR3 region has the DNA TGTGCCAGCAGTGAGTCGCTGGTCATAGCCCAGCATTTT. Translating it yields CASSESLVIAQHF. Full variable domain (rest looked up from reference TRBV2 and TRBJ1-5): EPEVTQTPSHQVTQMGQEVILRCVPISNHLYFYWYRQILGQKVEFLVSFYNNEISEKSEIFDDQFSVERPDGSNFTLKIRSTKLEDSAMYFCASSESLVIAQHFGDGTRLSIL.

This clonotype was recorded at least ten times. V and J are TRBV2 and TRBJ1-2, with D uncertain. Trimming removed 6 bases at V and 7 bases at J, with 9 bases between. CDR1 is SNHLY, CDR2 FYNNEI, per germline. This CDR3 is 11 amino acids long. CDR3 DNA sequence: TGTGCCAGCAGAGAGGACGGTGGCTACACCTTC. It yields the protein CASREDGGYTF.

The V call is TRBV11-2, the J call TRBJ2-3; weak D call: TRBD1 (5 bases). There are 14 residues in the CDR3. Germline V CDR1 and CDR2: SGHAT, FQNNGV. V lost 4 bases to trimming and J lost 4 bases, with 12 bases between them. The CDR3 nucleotides are TGTGCCAGCAGCTCAGACAGCCCTCCAGATACGCAGTATTTT. As protein: CASSSDSPPDTQYF. Together with reference TRBV11-2 and TRBJ2-3, the CDR3 gives the full variable domain: EAGVAQSPRYKIIEKRQSVAFWCNPISGHATLYWYQQILGQGPKLLIQFQNNGVVDDSQLPKDRFSAERLKGVDSTLKIQPAKLEDSAVYLCASSSDSPPDTQYFGPGTRLTVL.

This clonotype has ten or more counts. V usage is TRBV12-3 or TRBV12-4 and J usage is TRBJ2-5; D gene unclear. The CDR3 totals 14 residues. Trimming cost V 5 bases and J 5 bases, with 15 bases left between them. CDR3 nucleotides: TGTGCCAGCAGTCAAAGCGTGCCCCGCGAGACCCAGTACTTC. It specifies CASSQSVPRETQYF.

This clonotype has a count of ten or more. J is TRBJ1-1 and V is TRBV7-6; D is uncertain. Trimming removed 4 bases from V and 0 bases from J, with 9 bases in between. The CDR3 runs 14 residues. Germline V gene data show CDR1 as SGHVS and CDR2 as FNYEAQ. The DNA of the CDR3 is TGTGCCAGCAGCTCCCGGACTGTGAACACTGAAGCTTTCTTT. It encodes CASSSRTVNTEAFF.

The V gene is TRBV20-1, the J gene TRBJ2-3; 8 bases line up with TRBD1. This CDR3 contains 16 residues. Trimming cost V 5 bases and J 5 bases; bases outside gene matches: 15. Germline V gene data show CDR1 as DFQATT and CDR2 as SNEGSKA (reference sequence). Here the CDR3 DNA reads TGCAGTGCTGCTAGGGGGAGACAGGGGTTCGGAGATACGCAGTATTTT. This encodes CSAARGRQGFGDTQYF.

Points on this clonotype: At one of its ends the junction is not consistent with the germline gene, which may arise from a read error. This chain joins TRBV12-3 or TRBV12-4 and TRBJ2-4; tentatively, D is TRBD2 (6 bases). The CDR3 consists of 15 residues. The CDR3 region has the DNA TGTGCCAGCAGTTTAGTGGCCTCTCGGGGGAACATTCAGCACTTC. Amino acids: CASSLVASRGNIQHF.

This clonotype was seen a handful of times. J is TRBJ2-2 and V is TRBV5-6; a weak D match, TRBD1 (5 bases). The CDR3 sequence is 17 residues long. Between the trimmed V and J ends, which lost 6 bases and 1 base, there was a span of 19 bases. CDR1 and CDR2 (germline): SGHDT, YYEEEE. The chain's CDR3 is CASTPALGHMNTGELFF. Written as DNA, the CDR3 is TGTGCCAGCACTCCGGCGCTCGGACACATGAACACCGGGGAGCTGTTTTTT.

This clonotype was detected many times. This chain links TRBV20-1 with TRBJ2-5; D may be TRBD2 (6 bases). The CDR3 contains 14 residues. The germline V gene has CDR1 DFQATT and CDR2 SNEGSKA (reference sequence). Trimming took 1 base from V and 1 from J, leaving 10 bases between them. This CDR3 reads CSARGGALQETQYF. CDR3 DNA sequence: TGCAGTGCTAGAGGCGGGGCCCTCCAAGAGACCCAGTACTTC.

Ten or more counts support this clonotype. This CDR3 reads CASSLGRFGQGVYEQYF. Written as DNA, the CDR3 is TGTGCCAGCAGCTTAGGCCGTTTTGGGCAGGGGGTGTACGAGCAGTACTTC. V is TRBV7-8 and J is TRBJ2-7; 7 nucleotides agree with TRBD1. Germline V gives CDR1 SGHVS, CDR2 FQNEAQ. This CDR3 spans 17 amino acids. The junction had 13 bases not matched to a gene; V was cut back by 1 base and J by 4 bases.

The genes are TRBV5-1 and TRBJ2-7; 8 bases map to TRBD1. CDR1 SGHRS and CDR2 YFSETQ come from the germline V gene. Losses at the gene ends were 4 bases for V and 7 bases for J; bases not matched to a gene: 10. The CDR3 totals 14 residues. As DNA, the CDR3 is TGCGCCAGCAGCCAGACCCCGGGACAGGCGGAGCAGTACTTC. Protein: CASSQTPGQAEQYF. The entire variable domain, with the rest obtained from reference TRBV5-1 and TRBJ2-7, is as follows: KAGVTQTPRYLIKTRGQQVTLSCSPISGHRSVSWYQQTPGQGLQFLFEYFSETQRNKGNFPGRFSGRQFSNSRSEMNVSTLELGDSALYLCASSQTPGQAEQYFGPGTRLTVT.

Many counts were recorded for this clonotype. V and J are TRBV27 and TRBJ1-2; 9 bases map to TRBD1. The V gene's germline CDR1 is MNHEY and CDR2 SMNVEV (reference sequence). This CDR3 is built from 16 residues. V shed 6 bases and J 3 bases; nucleotides not matched to a gene: 11. The CDR3 loop reads CASSSGQGEADYGYTF. The CDR3, as DNA: TGTGCCAGCAGCTCGGGACAGGGTGAGGCTGACTATGGCTACACCTTC.

This clonotype turned up a few times. The chain links TRBV5-6 to TRBJ1-1, with D perhaps matching TRBD1 (5 bases). The length of the CDR3 is 14 residues. In germline, CDR1 is SGHDT, CDR2 YYEEEE. V dropped 0 bases and J dropped 4 bases, with 10 bases sitting between them. The CDR3 loop is CASSLEGRFTEAFF. The CDR3 DNA reads TGTGCCAGCAGCTTGGAGGGGAGGTTCACTGAAGCTTTCTTT.

This clonotype came up many times. J is TRBJ1-5 and V is TRBV12-3 or TRBV12-4, with D perhaps TRBD1 (5 bases). The V gene lost 6 bases and the J gene lost 6 bases, with 15 bases spanning the gap. CDR3 length: 14 residues. The CDR3 nucleotides read TGTGCCAGCAGCGTTTACGGGGCGGGTCAGCCCCAGCATTTT. It is translated as CASSVYGAGQPQHF.

This clonotype was seen ten or more times. The rearrangement links TRBV18 to TRBJ1-2, with D perhaps TRBD1 (6 bases). The CDR3 covers 14 residues. V was trimmed by 2 bases and J by 0 bases, leaving 7 bases between them. Germline CDR1 KGHSH, CDR2 LQKENI. The CDR3 region has the DNA TGTGCCAGCTCACCAGGACAGACTAACTATGGCTACACCTTC. Protein sequence: CASSPGQTNYGYTF.

The V and J genes are TRBV6-1 and TRBJ1-5; 10 bases line up with TRBD1. The V gene's germline CDR1 is MNHNS and CDR2 SASEGT. V lost 7 bases to trimming and J lost 5 bases; unmatched junction nucleotides: 8. CDR3 length: 15 amino acids. DNA of the CDR3: TGTGCCAGCATCAAACCGGGACAGGGGTATCAGCCCCAGCATTTT. Translated: CASIKPGQGYQPQHF.

This chain uses TRBV7-2 with TRBJ2-3; D may correspond to TRBD1 or TRBD2 (5 bases each). The CDR3 contains 14 residues. The ends were cut back, 0 bases at V and 4 bases at J, with 8 bases in the middle. Germline CDR1 SGHTA, CDR2 FQGNSA. CDR3 region: CASSLALGADTQYF. Here the CDR3 DNA reads TGTGCCAGCAGCTTAGCGCTGGGGGCAGATACGCAGTATTTT.

In the case of this clonotype: Its ends do not fully match the called genes, so a read error is possible. The CDR3 spells CASSIGQYNKKLFF. The CDR3 nucleotides read TGTGCCAGTAGTATCGGACAGTATAATAAAAAACTGTTTTTT. The chain carries TRBV19 and TRBJ1-4, with D tentatively TRBD1 (6 bases). The V gene's germline CDR1 is LNHDA and CDR2 SQIVND (reference sequence). This CDR3 region has 14 residues.

The V and J genes are TRBV3-1 and TRBJ2-3; a weak D match, TRBD2 (6 bases). CDR3 size: 15 residues. CDR1 is LGHDT, CDR2 YNNKEL, per germline (reference sequence). V shed 1 base and J shed 2 bases, with 10 bases lying between them. CDR3 region: CASSQGLVPTDTQYF. The CDR3 region has the DNA TGTGCCAGCAGCCAAGGACTAGTACCCACAGATACGCAGTATTTT.